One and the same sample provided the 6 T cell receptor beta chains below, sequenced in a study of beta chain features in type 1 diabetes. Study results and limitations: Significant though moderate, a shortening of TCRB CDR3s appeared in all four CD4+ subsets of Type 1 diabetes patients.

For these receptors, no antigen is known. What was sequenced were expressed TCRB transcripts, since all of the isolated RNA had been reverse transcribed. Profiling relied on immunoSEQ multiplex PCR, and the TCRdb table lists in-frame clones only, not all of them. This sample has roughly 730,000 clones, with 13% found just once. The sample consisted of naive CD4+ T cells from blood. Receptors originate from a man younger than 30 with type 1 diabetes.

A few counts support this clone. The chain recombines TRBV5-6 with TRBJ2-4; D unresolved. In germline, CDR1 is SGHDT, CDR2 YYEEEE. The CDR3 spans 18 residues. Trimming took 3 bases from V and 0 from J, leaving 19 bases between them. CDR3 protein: CASSSTLTRTLAKNIQYF. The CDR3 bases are TGTGCCAGCAGCTCGACTCTTACACGAACCCTAGCCAAAAACATTCAGTACTTC.

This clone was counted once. CDR3: CASSLGNRQGTGELFF. The CDR3 nucleotides read TGTGCCAGCAGTTTGGGCAACCGACAGGGCACCGGGGAGCTGTTTTTT. The V call is TRBV27, the J call TRBJ2-2; 7 nucleotides line up with TRBD1. Germline V gene data show CDR1 as MNHEY and CDR2 as SMNVEV (reference sequence). The CDR3 runs 16 residues. V dropped 3 bases and J dropped 4; count of bases not matched to a gene: 8.

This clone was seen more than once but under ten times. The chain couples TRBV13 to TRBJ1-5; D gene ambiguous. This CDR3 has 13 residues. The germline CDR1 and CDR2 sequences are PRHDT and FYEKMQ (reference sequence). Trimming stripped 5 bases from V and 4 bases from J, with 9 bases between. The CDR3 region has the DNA TGTGCCAGCAGCAAAGGGCCGAATCAGCCCCAGCATTTT. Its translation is CASSKGPNQPQHF.

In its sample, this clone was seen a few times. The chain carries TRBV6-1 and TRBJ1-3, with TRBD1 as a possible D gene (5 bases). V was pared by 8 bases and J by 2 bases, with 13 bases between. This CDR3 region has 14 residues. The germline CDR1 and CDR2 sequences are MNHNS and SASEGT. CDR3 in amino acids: CASWSRVPGNTIYF. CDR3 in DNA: TGTGCCAGCTGGAGCAGGGTCCCTGGAAACACCATATATTTT.

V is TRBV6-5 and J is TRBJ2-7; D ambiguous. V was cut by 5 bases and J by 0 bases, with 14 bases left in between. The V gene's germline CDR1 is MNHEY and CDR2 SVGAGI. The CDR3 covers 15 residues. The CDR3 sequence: CASSGLDGSSYEQYF. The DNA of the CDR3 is TGTGCCAGCAGTGGCTTGGACGGTAGCTCCTACGAGCAGTACTTC.

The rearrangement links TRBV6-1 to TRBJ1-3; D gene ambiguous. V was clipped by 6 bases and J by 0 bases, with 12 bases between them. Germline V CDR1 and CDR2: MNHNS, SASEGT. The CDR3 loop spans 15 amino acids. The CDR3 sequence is CASSLTRPSGNTIYF. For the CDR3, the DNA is TGTGCCAGCAGCTTAACCAGACCCTCTGGAAACACCATATATTTT.